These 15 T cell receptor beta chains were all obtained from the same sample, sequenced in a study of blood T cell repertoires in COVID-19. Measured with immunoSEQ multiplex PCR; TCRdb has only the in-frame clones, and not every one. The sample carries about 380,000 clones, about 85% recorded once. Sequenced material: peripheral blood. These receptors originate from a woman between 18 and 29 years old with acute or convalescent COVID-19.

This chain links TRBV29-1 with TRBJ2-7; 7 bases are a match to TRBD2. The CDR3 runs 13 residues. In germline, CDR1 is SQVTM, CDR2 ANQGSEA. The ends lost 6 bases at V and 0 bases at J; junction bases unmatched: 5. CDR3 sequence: CSVLLALSYEQYF. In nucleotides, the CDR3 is TGCAGCGTGTTACTAGCGCTCTCCTACGAGCAGTACTTC.

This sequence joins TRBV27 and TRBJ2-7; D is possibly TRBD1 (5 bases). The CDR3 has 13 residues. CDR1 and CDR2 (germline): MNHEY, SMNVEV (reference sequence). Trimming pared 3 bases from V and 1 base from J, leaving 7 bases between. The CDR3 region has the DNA TGTGCCAGCAGTTTTACAGGATCCTACGAGCAGTACTTC. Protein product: CASSFTGSYEQYF.

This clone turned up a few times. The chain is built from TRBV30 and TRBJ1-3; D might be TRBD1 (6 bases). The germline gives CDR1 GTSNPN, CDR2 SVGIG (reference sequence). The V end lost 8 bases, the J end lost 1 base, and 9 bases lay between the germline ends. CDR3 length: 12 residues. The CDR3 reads CAHRGSGNTIYF. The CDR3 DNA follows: TGTGCCCATAGGGGGTCTGGAAACACCATATATTTT.

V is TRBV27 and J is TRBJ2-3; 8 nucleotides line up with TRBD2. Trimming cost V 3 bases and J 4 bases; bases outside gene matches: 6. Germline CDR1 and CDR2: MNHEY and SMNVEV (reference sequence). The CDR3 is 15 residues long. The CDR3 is CASSFLGLVADTQYF. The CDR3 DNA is TGTGCCAGCAGTTTCCTGGGACTAGTAGCAGATACGCAGTATTTT.

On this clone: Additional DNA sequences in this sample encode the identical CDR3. CDR3 in DNA: TGTGCCTGGAGTGTATCCGGAGAGACCCAGTACTTC. The encoded protein is CAWSVSGETQYF. The rearrangement uses TRBV30 and TRBJ2-5; D is undetermined. Germline CDR1 reads GTSNPN; CDR2 reads SVGIG (reference sequence). This CDR3 has 12 amino acids. Trimming stripped 0 bases from V and 4 bases from J, with 6 bases between. Together with reference TRBV30 and TRBJ2-5, the CDR3 gives the full variable domain: SQTIHQWPATLVQPVGSPLSLECTVEGTSNPNLYWYRQAAGRGLQLLFYSVGIGQISSEVPQNLSASRPQDRQFILSSKKLLLSDSGFYLCAWSVSGETQYFGPGTRLLVL.

CDR3 DNA: TGCGCCAGCAGTGTTTCAGGGGCCTATGGTAATTCACCCCTCCACTTT. This encodes CASSVSGAYGNSPLHF. The J gene is TRBJ1-6, the V gene TRBV5-1; possible D gene TRBD1, 6 bases. Trimming left V 5 bases short and J 6 bases short, with 18 bases between. Germline lookup yields CDR1 SGHRS and CDR2 YFSETQ. This CDR3 has 16 amino acids.

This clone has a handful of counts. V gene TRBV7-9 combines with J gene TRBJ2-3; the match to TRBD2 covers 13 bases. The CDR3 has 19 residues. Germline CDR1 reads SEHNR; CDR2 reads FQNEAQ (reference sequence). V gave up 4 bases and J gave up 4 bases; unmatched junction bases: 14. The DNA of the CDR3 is TGTGCCAGCAGCTCCCCACGGCGACTAGCGGGAGGTACGGCAGATACGCAGTATTTT. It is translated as CASSSPRRLAGGTADTQYF.

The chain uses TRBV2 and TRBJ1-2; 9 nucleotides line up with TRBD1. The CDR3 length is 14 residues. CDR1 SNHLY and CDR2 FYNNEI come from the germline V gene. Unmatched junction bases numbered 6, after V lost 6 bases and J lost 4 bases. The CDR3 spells CASRKPGQGYGYTF. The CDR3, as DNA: TGTGCCAGCAGGAAACCGGGACAGGGCTATGGCTACACCTTC.

The CDR3 DNA follows: TGTGCCAGCAGCCTGGCCGGGACAGGGGGCGCGGGCTACACCTTC. Translation gives CASSLAGTGGAGYTF. V usage is TRBV5-4 and J usage is TRBJ1-2, with TRBD1 matching over 12 bases. Germline V CDR1 and CDR2: SGHNT, YYREEE (reference sequence). V trimming: 4 bases; J trimming: 8 bases; junction bases outside the gene matches: 9. The CDR3 has 15 residues.

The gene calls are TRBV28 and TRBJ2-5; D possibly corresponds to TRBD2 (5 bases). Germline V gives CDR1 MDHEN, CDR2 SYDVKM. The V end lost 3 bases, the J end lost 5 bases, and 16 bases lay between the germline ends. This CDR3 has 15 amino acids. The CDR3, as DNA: TGTGCCAGCAGTTTCGGGTCCGGACTCGGGGAGACCCAGTACTTC. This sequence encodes CASSFGSGLGETQYF.

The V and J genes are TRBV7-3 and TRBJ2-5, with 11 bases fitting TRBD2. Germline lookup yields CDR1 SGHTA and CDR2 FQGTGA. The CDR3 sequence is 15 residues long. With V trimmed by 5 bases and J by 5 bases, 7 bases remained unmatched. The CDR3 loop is CASSQRLAGSETQYF. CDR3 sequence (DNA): TGTGCCAGCAGCCAGAGACTAGCGGGATCTGAGACCCAGTACTTC.

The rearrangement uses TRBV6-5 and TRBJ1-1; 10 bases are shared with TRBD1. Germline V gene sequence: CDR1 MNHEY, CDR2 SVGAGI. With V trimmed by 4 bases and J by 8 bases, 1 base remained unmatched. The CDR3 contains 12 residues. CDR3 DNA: TGTGCCAGCAGTTGGGGACAGGGGGAAGCTTTCTTT. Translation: CASSWGQGEAFF.

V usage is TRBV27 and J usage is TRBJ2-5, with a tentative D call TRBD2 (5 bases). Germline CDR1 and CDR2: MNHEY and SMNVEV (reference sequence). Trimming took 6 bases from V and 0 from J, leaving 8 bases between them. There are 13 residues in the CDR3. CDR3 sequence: CASSPTNQETQYF. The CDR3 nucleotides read TGTGCCAGCAGCCCGACTAACCAAGAGACCCAGTACTTC.

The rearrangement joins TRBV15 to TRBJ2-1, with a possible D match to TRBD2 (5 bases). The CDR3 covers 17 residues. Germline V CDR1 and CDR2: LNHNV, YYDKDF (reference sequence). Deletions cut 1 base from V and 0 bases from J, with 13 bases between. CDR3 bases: TGTGCCACCAGCAGAGCCCTAGCCGCCAGCTCCTACAATGAGCAGTTCTTC. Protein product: CATSRALAASSYNEQFF.

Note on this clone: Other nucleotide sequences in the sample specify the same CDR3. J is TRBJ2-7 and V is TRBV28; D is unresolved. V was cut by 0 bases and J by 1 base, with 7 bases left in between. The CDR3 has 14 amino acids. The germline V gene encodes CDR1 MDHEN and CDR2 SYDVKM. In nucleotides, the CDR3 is TGTGCCAGCAGTTTATGGGCCTCGTCCTACGAGCAGTACTTC. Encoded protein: CASSLWASSYEQYF.